Listed below are T cell receptor beta chains from one sample, sequenced in a study of T cell responses to AZD1222 COVID-19 vaccine. Repertoires were generated with immunoSEQ multiplex PCR, while TCRdb's copy carries only in-frame clones and drops some. There are 150,000 to 200,000 clones in the sample; about 92% occur only once, and approximately 1.3% lies in the top ten. The sequencing used peripheral blood, collected 28 days after the second AZD1222 dose. The source of these receptors is an adult who received the AZD1222 COVID-19 vaccine. Both conserved end residues are part of each CDR3. Fields, in order: D gene, clone size, J gene, V gene, CDR3 protein, CDR3 DNA. A D gene is named only where the DNA matches it firmly. The size field is filled for only some rows; it gives once, few, many or a size class.

>NA|NA|TRBJ1-2|TRBV2
CASFRDAYGYTF
TGTGCCAGCTTCCGGGACGCCTATGGCTACACCTTC
>TRBD2|few|TRBJ2-2|TRBV5-1
CASSLDLAGGPTGELFF
TGCGCCAGCAGCTTGGACCTAGCGGGGGGGCCCACCGGGGAGCTGTTTTTT
>TRBD1|NA|TRBJ1-5|TRBV28
CASSLSGTGGFGQPQHF
TGTGCCAGCAGTTTGAGCGGGACAGGGGGGTTCGGTCAGCCCCAGCATTTT
>NA|NA|TRBJ2-5|TRBV4-1
CASSQVREETQYF
TGCGCCAGCAGCCAAGTTAGGGAAGAGACCCAGTACTTC
>TRBD2|NA|TRBJ2-1|TRBV9
CASGASGIRNECVF
TGTGCCAGCGGGGCTAGCGGGATCCGCAATGAGTGCGTCTTC
>TRBD1|NA|TRBJ1-5|TRBV7-7
CASSSDRDQPQHF
TGTGCTAGCAGCTCGGACAGGGATCAGCCCCAGCATTTT
>NA|NA|TRBJ1-6|TRBV28
CASSLPGRTLYNSPLHF
TGTGCCAGCAGTCTACCGGGCAGGACTCTCTATAATTCACCCCTCCACTTT
>TRBD2|NA|TRBJ2-5|TRBV30
CAWSTGLAGVGETQYF
TGTGCCTGGAGCACGGGACTAGCGGGAGTTGGGGAGACCCAGTACTTC
>TRBD1|once|TRBJ2-2|TRBV6-5
CASSYAGGDGTGELFF
TGTGCCAGCAGTTACGCAGGGGGCGACGGCACCGGGGAGCTGTTTTTT
>NA|NA|TRBJ2-7|TRBV6-5
CASRKGHPLYEQYF
TGTGCCAGCCGAAAGGGACACCCACTTTACGAGCAGTACTTC
>NA|NA|TRBJ1-4|TRBV19
CASRDSVAEKLFF
TGTGCCAGTAGGGATTCAGTGGCTGAAAAACTGTTTTTT
>NA|NA|TRBJ1-2|TRBV27
CASSTHPTSTGPEDGYTF
TGTGCCAGCAGTACTCACCCCACTTCAACAGGCCCCGAGGATGGCTACACCTTC
>NA|NA|TRBJ2-1|TRBV9
CASSVGESRHNEQFF
TGTGCCAGCAGCGTAGGGGAGAGTCGGCACAATGAGCAGTTCTTC
>TRBD1|once|TRBJ1-5|TRBV30
CAWSRDRDQPQHF
TGTGCCTGGAGTAGGGACAGGGATCAGCCCCAGCATTTT
>TRBD1|NA|TRBJ1-5|TRBV6-6
CASSYSPTGVDQPQHF
TGTGCCAGCAGTTACTCCCCGACAGGGGTCGATCAGCCCCAGCATTTT
>NA|NA|TRBJ2-1|TRBV30
CAWTRASRGNEQFF
TGTGCCTGGACCCGGGCTAGCCGCGGCAATGAGCAGTTCTTC
>NA|NA|TRBJ1-1|TRBV28
CASRLQHRAYEAFF
TGTGCCAGCAGACTTCAACACCGGGCCTATGAAGCTTTCTTT
>TRBD1|NA|TRBJ1-2|TRBV12-5
CASGLPPGQGEGSYTF
TGTGCTAGTGGTTTGCCCCCGGGACAGGGGGAAGGGAGCTACACCTTC
>TRBD2|NA|TRBJ2-7|TRBV18
CASSASSGDYEQYF
TGTGCCAGCTCCGCTTCTAGCGGGGACTACGAGCAGTACTTC
>TRBD1|NA|TRBJ2-5|TRBV27
CASSPWRTGHPETQYF
TGTGCCAGCAGTCCCTGGCGGACAGGCCACCCAGAGACCCAGTACTTC
>TRBD1|NA|TRBJ1-6|TRBV27
CASSLDRDYNSPLHF
TGTGCCAGCAGTCTCGACAGGGACTATAATTCACCCCTCCACTTT
>NA|NA|TRBJ1-2|TRBV24-1
CATSDFRGRGYTF
TGTGCCACCAGTGATTTCAGGGGTCGAGGCTACACCTTC
>NA|NA|TRBJ1-2|TRBV19
CASSIASGGGGYTF
TGTGCCAGTAGTATAGCTTCGGGGGGCGGTGGCTACACCTTC
>NA|NA|TRBJ2-1|TRBV3-1/TRBV3-2
CASTHGGSKFF
TGTGCCAGCACCCACGGGGGCTCCAAGTTCTTC
>NA|once|TRBJ2-2|TRBV5-1
CASSLGQGNTGELFF
TGCGCCAGCAGCTTGGGCCAGGGGAACACCGGGGAGCTGTTTTTT
>TRBD2|NA|TRBJ2-1|TRBV5-6
CASSLELAGAQSEQFF
TGTGCCAGCAGCTTGGAACTAGCGGGAGCCCAATCCGAGCAGTTCTTC
>NA|once|TRBJ1-5|TRBV15
CATSRDHPISNQPQHF
TGTGCCACCAGCAGAGATCACCCGATTAGCAATCAGCCCCAGCATTTT
>TRBD1|few|TRBJ2-7|TRBV2
CASSSGTGKTYEQYF
TGTGCCAGCTCCTCGGGGACAGGGAAGACCTACGAGCAGTACTTC
>TRBD1|NA|TRBJ1-1|TRBV15
CATSRDGDRGSEAFF
TGTGCCACCAGCAGAGATGGGGACAGGGGGTCAGAAGCTTTCTTT
>TRBD1|NA|TRBJ2-2|TRBV7-8
CASSSGQGSTGELFF
TGTGCCAGCAGCTCGGGACAGGGAAGCACCGGGGAGCTGTTTTTT
>TRBD1|NA|TRBJ2-6|TRBV29-1
CSVIPGQVTPGANVLTF
TGCAGCGTTATTCCGGGACAGGTAACACCTGGGGCCAACGTCCTGACTTTC
>NA|NA|TRBJ1-1|TRBV5-5
CASSTYWGGNTEAFF
TGTGCCAGCAGCACTTACTGGGGAGGCAACACTGAAGCTTTCTTT
>TRBD1|NA|TRBJ1-5|TRBV28
CASSTGAGNQPQHF
TGTGCCAGCAGTACAGGGGCGGGCAATCAGCCCCAGCATTTT